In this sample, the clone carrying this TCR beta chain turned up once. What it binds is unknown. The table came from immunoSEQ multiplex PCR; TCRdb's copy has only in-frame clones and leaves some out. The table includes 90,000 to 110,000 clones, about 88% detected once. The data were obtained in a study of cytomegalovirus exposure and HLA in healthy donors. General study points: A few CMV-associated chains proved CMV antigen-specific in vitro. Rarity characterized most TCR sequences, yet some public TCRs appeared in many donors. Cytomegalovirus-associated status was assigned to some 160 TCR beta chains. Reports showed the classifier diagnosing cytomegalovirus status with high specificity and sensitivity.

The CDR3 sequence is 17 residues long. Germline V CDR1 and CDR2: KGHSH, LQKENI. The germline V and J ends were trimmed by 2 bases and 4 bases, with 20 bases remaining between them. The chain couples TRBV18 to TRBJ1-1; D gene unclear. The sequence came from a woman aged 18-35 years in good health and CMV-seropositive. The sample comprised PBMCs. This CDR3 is CASSPTEANKAGTEAFF. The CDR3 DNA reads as TGTGCCAGCTCACCAACCGAGGCGAACAAAGCCGGCACTGAAGCTTTCTTT. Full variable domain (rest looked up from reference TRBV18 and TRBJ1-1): NAGVMQNPRHLVRRRGQEARLRCSPMKGHSHVYWYRQLPEEGLKFMVYLQKENIIDESGMPKERFSAEFPKEGPSILRIQQVVRGDSAAYFCASSPTEANKAGTEAFFGQGTRLTVV.